The source of this T cell receptor beta chain is a study of cytomegalovirus exposure and HLA in healthy donors. The donors were healthy bone marrow donors. PCR involved 60 Vbeta and 13 Jbeta primers. Libraries were prepared by immunoSEQ multiplex PCR; TCRdb keeps only in-frame clonotypes and omits some of them. The sample lists 210,000 or so clones, roughly four fifths occurring once. CDR3 size: 14 residues. Trimming left V 5 bases short and J 0 bases short, with 14 bases between. In germline, CDR1 is SQVTM, CDR2 ANQGSEA. The receptor was isolated from a girl between 5 and 17 years old in good health and CMV-seronegative. The J gene is TRBJ2-7, the V gene TRBV29-1; perhaps TRBD1 as D (6 bases). The sequencing sample was made of PBMCs. CDR3 in amino acids: CSVLPQGSSYEQYF. The CDR3 region has the DNA TGCAGCGTTCTACCTCAGGGGAGCTCCTACGAGCAGTACTTC.